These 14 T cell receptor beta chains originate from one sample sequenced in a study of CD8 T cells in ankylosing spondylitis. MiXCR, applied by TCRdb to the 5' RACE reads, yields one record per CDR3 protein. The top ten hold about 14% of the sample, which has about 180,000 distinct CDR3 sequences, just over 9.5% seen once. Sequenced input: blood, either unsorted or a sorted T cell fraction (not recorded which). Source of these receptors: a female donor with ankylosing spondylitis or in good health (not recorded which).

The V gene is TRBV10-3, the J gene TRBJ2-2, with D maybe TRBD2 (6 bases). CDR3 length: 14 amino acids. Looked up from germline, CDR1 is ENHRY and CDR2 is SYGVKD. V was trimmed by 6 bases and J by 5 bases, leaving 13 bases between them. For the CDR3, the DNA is TGTGCCATCAGCCCGGACGGAGGGACCGGGGAGCTGTTTTTT. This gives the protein CAISPDGGTGELFF.

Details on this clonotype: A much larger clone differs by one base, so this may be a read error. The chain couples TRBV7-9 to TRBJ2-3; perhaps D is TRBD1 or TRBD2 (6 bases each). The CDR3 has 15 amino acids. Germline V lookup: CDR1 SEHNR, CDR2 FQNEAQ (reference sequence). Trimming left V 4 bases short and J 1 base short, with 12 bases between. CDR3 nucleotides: TGTGCCAGCAGCTCTGAGGAGGGGGGCACAGATACGCAGTATTTT. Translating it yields CASSSEEGGTDTQYF.

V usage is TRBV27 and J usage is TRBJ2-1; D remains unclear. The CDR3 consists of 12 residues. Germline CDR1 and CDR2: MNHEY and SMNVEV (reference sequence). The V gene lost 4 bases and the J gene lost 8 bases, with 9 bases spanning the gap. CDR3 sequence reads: CASSSFPDEQFF. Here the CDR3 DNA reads TGTGCCAGCAGTTCTTTCCCGGATGAGCAGTTCTTC.

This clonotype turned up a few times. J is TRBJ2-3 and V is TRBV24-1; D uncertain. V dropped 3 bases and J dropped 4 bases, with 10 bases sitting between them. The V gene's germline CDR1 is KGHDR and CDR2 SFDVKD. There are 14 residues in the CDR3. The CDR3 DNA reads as TGTGCCACCAGTGATCCCGGCGACTCAGATACGCAGTATTTT. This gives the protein CATSDPGDSDTQYF.

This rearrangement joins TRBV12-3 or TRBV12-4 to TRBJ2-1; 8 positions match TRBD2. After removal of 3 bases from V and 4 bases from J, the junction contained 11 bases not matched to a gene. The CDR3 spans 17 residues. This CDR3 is CASSLTSATTIYNEQFF. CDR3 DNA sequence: TGTGCCAGCAGTTTGACTAGCGCGACGACTATTTACAATGAGCAGTTCTTC.

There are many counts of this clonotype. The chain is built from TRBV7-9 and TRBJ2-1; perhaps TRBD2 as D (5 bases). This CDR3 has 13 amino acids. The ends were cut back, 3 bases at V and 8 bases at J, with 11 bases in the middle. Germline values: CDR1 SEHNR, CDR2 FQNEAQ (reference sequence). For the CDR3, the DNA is TGTGCCAGCAGCTTGGGTAGAGGGTATGAGCAGTTCTTC. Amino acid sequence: CASSLGRGYEQFF. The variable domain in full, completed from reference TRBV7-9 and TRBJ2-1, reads DTGVSQNPRHKITKRGQNVTFRCDPISEHNRLYWYRQTLGQGPEFLTYFQNEAQLEKSRLLSDRFSAERPKGSFSTLEIQRTEQGDSAMYLCASSLGRGYEQFFGPGTRLTVL.

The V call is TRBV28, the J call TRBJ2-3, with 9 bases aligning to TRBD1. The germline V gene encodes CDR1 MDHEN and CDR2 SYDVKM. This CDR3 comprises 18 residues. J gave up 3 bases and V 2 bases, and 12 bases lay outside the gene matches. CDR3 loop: CASSLGTGIGLLTDTQYF. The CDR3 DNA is TGTGCCAGCAGTTTAGGGACAGGGATAGGGCTGCTAACAGATACGCAGTATTTT.

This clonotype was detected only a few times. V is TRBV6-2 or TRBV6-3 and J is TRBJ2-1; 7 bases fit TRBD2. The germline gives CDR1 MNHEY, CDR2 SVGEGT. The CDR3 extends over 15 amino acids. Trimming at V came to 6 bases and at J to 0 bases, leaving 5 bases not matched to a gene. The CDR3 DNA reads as TGTGCCAGCAGACCTCTAGCGGTCTCCTACAATGAGCAGTTCTTC. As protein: CASRPLAVSYNEQFF.

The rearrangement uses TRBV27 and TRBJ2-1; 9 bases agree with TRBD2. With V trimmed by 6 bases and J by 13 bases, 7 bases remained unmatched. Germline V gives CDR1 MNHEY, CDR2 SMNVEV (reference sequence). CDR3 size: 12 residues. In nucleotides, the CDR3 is TGTGCCAGCAGCCCTGGGACTAGCCTACAGTTCTTC. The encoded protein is CASSPGTSLQFF.

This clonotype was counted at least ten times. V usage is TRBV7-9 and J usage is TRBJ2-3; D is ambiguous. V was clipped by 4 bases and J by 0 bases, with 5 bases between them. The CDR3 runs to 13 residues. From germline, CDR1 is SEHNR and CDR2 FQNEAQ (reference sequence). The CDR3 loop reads CASSSPSTDTQYF. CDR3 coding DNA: TGTGCCAGCAGCTCCCCCAGCACAGATACGCAGTATTTT.

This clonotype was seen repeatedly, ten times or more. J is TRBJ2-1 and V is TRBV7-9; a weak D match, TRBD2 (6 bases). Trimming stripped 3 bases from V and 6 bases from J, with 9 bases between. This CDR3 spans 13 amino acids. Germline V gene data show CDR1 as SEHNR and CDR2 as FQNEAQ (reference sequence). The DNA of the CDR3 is TGTGCCAGCAGCTTGGGACTCATCAATGAGCAGTTCTTC. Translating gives CASSLGLINEQFF.

The CDR3 DNA reads as TGTGCCAGCAAATCAGGGACCTCTCTCTGGCACGAGCAGTACTTC. It codes for CASKSGTSLWHEQYF. This sequence joins TRBV6-1 and TRBJ2-7, with D perhaps being TRBD1 or TRBD2 (5 bases each). The germline V and J ends were trimmed by 7 bases and 5 bases, with 21 bases remaining between them. Germline CDR1 MNHNS, CDR2 SASEGT. The CDR3 totals 15 residues.

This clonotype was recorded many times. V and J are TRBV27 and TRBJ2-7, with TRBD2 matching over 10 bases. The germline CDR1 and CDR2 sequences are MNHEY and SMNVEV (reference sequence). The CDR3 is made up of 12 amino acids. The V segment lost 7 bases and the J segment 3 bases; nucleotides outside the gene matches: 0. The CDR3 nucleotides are TGTGCCAGCACTAGCGGGAGCTACGAGCAGTACTTC. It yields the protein CASTSGSYEQYF.

The chain's CDR3 is CASRERGAQETQYF. In DNA, the CDR3 is TGTGCCAGCAGAGAGCGGGGAGCGCAGGAGACCCAGTACTTC. The rearrangement uses TRBV27 and TRBJ2-5, with 7 bases aligning to TRBD2. The CDR3 is 14 residues long. Germline CDR1 MNHEY, CDR2 SMNVEV (reference sequence). J gave up 5 bases and V 6 bases, and 9 bases lay outside the gene matches.